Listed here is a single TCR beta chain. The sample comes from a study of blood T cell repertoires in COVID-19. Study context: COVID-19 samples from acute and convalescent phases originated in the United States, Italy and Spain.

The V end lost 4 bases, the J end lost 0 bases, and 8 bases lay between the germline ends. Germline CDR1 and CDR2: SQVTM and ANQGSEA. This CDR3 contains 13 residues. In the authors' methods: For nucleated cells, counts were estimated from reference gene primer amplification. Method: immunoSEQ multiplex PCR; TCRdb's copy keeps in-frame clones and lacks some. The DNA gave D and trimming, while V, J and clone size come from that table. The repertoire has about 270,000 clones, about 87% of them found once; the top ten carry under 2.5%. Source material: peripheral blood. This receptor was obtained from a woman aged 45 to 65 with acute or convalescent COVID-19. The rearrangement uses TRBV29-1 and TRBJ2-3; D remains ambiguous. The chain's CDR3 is CSVASSSTDTQYF. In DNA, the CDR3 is TGCAGCGTTGCGAGTTCGAGCACAGATACGCAGTATTTT.